This T cell receptor (beta chain) stems from a study of CD8 T cells in Susac syndrome. RNA, at roughly 0.5 to 1 ug, was reverse transcribed with random hexamers. Using its own MiXCR run on the immunoSEQ multiplex PCR reads, TCRdb lists one record per CDR3 protein. The sample has about 100,000 distinct CDR3 sequences; 95% are singletons. In germline, CDR1 is SEHNR, CDR2 FQNEAQ (reference sequence). This CDR3 has 16 amino acids. V shed 6 bases and J shed 5 bases, with 19 bases lying between them. Turning to this clonotype: Its antigen is as yet unknown.

Findings of the study overall: It was in TEMRA cells and active patients that Susac CD8+ clonal expansion peaked. Total CD8+ repertoires held about 15 Susac-specific public clones, while CD8+ TEMRA repertoires held a few. The relatively small number of individuals in the TCR sequencing and HLA analysis was acknowledged by the study.

The chain links TRBV7-9 to TRBJ2-2; D possibly corresponds to TRBD1 (6 bases). Sequencing was carried out using CD8+ T cells from PBMCs. The TCR sequence derives from a human donor with Susac syndrome. The CDR3 DNA follows: TGTGCCAGCAGTCAATCTACAGGGATCGGGACCGGGGAGCTGTTTTTT. As protein: CASSQSTGIGTGELFF.